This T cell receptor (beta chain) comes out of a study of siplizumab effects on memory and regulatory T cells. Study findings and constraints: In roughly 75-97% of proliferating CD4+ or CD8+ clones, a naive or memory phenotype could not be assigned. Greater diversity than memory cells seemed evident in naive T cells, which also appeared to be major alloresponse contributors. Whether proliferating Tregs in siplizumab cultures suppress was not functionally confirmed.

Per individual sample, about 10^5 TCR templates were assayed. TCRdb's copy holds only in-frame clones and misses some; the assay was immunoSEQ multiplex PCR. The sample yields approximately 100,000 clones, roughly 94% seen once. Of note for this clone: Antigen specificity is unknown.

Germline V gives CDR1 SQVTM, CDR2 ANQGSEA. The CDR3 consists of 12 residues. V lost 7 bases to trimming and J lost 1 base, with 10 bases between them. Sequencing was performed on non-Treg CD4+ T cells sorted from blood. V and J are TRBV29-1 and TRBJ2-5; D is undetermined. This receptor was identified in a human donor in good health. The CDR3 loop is CSAGRAQETQYF. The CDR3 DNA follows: TGCAGCGCCGGACGGGCCCAAGAGACCCAGTACTTC.